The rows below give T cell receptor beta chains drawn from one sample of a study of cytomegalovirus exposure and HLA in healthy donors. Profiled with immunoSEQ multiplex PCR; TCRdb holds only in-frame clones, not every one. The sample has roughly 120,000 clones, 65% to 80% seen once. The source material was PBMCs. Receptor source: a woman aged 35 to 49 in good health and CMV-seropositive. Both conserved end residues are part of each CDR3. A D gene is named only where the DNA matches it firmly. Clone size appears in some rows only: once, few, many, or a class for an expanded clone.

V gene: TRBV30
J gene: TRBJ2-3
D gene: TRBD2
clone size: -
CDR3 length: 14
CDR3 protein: CAWSRVAGVDTQYF
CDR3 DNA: TGTGCCTGGAGCAGGGTAGCGGGAGTAGATACGCAGTATTTT

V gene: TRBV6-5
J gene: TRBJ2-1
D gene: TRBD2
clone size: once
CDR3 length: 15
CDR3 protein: CASRTSGGDYNEQFF
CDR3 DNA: TGTGCCAGCAGGACTAGCGGGGGAGATTACAATGAGCAGTTCTTC

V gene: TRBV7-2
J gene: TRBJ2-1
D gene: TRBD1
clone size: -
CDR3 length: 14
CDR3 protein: CASSPGQGYSEQFF
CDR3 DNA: TGTGCCAGCAGCCCGGGACAGGGCTATAGTGAGCAGTTCTTC

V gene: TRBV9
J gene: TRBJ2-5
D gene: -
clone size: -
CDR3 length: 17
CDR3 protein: CASSVGQEGGWGGTQYF
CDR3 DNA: TGTGCCAGCAGCGTAGGACAGGAAGGGGGCTGGGGAGGGACCCAGTACTTC

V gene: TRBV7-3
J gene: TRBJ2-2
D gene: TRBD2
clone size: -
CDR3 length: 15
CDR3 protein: CASGPAAGGTGELFF
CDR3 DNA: TGTGCCAGCGGACCAGCAGCGGGGGGCACCGGGGAGCTGTTTTTT

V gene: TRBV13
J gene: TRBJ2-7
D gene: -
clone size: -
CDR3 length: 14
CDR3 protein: CASSSGSAPGEQYF
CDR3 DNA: TGTGCCAGCAGCTCCGGCTCGGCACCGGGCGAGCAGTACTTC

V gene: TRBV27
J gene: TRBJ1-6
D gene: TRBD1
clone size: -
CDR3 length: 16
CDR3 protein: CASSLVGQGARSPLHF
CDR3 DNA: TGTGCCAGCAGTCTCGTGGGACAGGGGGCTAGATCACCCCTCCACTTT

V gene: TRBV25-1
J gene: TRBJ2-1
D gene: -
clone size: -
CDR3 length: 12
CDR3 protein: CASRGGANEQFF
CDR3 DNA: TGTGCCAGCAGGGGGGGGGCAAATGAGCAGTTCTTC

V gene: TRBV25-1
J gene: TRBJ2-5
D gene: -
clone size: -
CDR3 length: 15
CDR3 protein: CASSAPRGNGETQYF
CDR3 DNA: TGTGCCAGCAGCGCCCCGAGGGGGAATGGGGAGACCCAGTACTTC

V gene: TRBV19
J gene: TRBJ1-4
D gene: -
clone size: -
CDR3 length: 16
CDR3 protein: CASSRREGATNEKLFF
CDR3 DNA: TGTGCCAGTAGCCGTCGGGAGGGAGCAACTAATGAAAAACTGTTTTTT

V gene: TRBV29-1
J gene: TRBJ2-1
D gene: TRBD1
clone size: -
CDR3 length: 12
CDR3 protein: CSAGQGGNEQFF
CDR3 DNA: TGCAGCGCCGGACAGGGTGGCAATGAGCAGTTCTTC

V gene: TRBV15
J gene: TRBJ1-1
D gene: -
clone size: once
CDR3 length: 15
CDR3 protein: CATSRGFTGNTEAFF
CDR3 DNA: TGTGCCACCAGCAGAGGCTTTACCGGGAACACTGAAGCTTTCTTT

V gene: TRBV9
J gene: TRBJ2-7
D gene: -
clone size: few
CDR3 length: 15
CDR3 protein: CASSVEGGDGHEQYF
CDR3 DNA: TGTGCCAGCAGCGTAGAAGGGGGAGATGGCCACGAGCAGTACTTC

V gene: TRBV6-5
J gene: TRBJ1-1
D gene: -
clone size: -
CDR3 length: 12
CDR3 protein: CASRQSYTEAFF
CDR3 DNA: TGTGCCAGCAGACAGTCCTACACTGAAGCTTTCTTT

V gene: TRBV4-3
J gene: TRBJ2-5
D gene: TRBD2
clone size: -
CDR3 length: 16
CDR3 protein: CASSPSGRALRETQYF
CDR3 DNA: TGCGCCAGCAGTCCTAGCGGGAGGGCCCTTAGAGAGACCCAGTACTTC

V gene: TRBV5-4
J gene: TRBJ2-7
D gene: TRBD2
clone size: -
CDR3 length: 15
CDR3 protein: CASSFPGTSGYEQYF
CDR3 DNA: TGTGCCAGCAGTTTCCCCGGGACTAGCGGGTACGAGCAGTACTTC

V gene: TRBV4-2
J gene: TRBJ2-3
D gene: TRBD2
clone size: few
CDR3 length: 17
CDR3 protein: CASSQDKAGGPTDTQYF
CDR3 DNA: TGTGCCAGCAGCCAAGACAAAGCGGGAGGCCCCACAGATACGCAGTATTTT

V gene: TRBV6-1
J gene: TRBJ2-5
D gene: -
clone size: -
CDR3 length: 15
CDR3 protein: CASRGQRGKGETQYF
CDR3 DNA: TGTGCCAGCAGAGGCCAGAGGGGGAAAGGAGAGACCCAGTACTTC

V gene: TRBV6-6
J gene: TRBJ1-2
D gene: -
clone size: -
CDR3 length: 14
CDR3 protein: CASSPPGSAYGYTF
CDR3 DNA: TGTGCCAGCAGTCCCCCCGGGAGCGCCTATGGCTACACCTTC

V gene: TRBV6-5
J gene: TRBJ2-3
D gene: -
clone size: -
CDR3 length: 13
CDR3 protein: CASHSSVADTQYF
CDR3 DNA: TGTGCCAGCCACTCCAGCGTCGCAGATACGCAGTATTTT

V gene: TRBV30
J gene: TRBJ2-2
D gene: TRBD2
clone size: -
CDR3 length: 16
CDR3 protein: CAWSVLTSGRPGELFF
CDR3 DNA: TGTGCCTGGAGTGTTTTGACTAGCGGGAGGCCCGGGGAGCTGTTTTTT

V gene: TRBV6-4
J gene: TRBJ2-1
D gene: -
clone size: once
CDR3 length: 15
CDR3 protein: CASSDSQRPDDEQFF
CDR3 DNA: TGTGCCAGCAGTGACTCGCAGCGGCCCGACGATGAGCAGTTCTTC

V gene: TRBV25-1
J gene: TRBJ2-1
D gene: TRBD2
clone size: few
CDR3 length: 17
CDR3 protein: CASSEYFELAGGNEQFF
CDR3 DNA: TGTGCCAGCAGTGAATATTTCGAACTAGCGGGAGGCAATGAGCAGTTCTTC

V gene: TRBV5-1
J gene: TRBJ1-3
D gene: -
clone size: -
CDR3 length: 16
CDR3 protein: CASSPILSASGNTIYF
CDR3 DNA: TGCGCCAGCAGCCCGATCCTATCTGCCTCTGGAAACACCATATATTTT

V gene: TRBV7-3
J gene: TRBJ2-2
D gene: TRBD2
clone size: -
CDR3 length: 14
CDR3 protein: CASSLAGLTGELFF
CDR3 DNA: TGTGCCAGCAGCTTAGCGGGACTAACCGGGGAGCTGTTTTTT

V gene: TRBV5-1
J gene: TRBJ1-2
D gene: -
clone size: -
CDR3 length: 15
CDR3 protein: CASSLEGGSNYGYTF
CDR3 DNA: TGCGCCAGCAGCTTGGAGGGGGGGTCTAACTATGGCTACACCTTC

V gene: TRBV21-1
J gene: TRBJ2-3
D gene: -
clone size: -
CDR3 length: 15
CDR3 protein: CASTGDQASTDTQYF
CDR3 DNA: TGTGCCAGCACAGGGGACCAAGCTAGCACAGATACGCAGTATTTT

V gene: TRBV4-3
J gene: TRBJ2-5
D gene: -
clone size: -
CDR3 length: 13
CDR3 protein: CASSQDRSTEQYF
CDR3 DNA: TGCGCCAGCAGCCAAGATCGGTCGACTGAGCAGTACTTC

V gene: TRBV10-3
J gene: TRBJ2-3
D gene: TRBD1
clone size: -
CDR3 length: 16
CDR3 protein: CAISESGQASTDTQYF
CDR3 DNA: TGTGCCATCAGTGAGTCGGGACAGGCTAGCACAGATACGCAGTATTTT

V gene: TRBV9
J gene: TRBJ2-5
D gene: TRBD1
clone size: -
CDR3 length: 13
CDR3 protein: CASSGGQLETQYF
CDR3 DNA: TGTGCCAGCAGCGGGGGACAGCTAGAGACCCAGTACTTC

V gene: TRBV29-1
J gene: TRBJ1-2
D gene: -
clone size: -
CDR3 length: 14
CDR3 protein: CSVGDTDRNYGYTF
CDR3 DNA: TGCAGCGTTGGGGATACAGACAGAAACTATGGCTACACCTTC

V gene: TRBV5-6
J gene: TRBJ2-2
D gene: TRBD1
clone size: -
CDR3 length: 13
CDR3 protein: CASRQGSDGELFF
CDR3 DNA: TGTGCCAGCAGACAGGGGAGCGACGGGGAGCTGTTTTTT

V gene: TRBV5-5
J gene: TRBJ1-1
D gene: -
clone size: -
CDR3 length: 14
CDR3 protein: CASSLDYVNTEAFF
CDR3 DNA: TGTGCCAGCAGCTTGGATTATGTGAACACTGAAGCTTTCTTT

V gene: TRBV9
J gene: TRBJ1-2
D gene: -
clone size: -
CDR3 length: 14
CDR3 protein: CASSVLQGVNGYTF
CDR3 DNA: TGTGCCAGCAGCGTCTTACAGGGTGTTAATGGCTACACCTTC

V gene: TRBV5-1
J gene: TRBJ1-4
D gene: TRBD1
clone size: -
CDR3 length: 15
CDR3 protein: CASSPQTGVGEKLFF
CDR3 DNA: TGCGCCAGCAGCCCTCAGACAGGGGTGGGGGAAAAACTGTTTTTT

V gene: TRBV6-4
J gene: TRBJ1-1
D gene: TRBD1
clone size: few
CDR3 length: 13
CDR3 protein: CASRAGTGGEAFF
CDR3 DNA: TGTGCCAGCAGGGCCGGGACAGGGGGTGAAGCTTTCTTT

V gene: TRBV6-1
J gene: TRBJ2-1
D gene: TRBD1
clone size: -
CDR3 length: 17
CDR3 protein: CASSENPTGAILDEQFF
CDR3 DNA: TGTGCCAGCAGTGAAAATCCGACAGGGGCGATCCTCGATGAGCAGTTCTTC

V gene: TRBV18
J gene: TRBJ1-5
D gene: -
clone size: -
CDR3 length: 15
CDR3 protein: CASSPRAVAGQPQHF
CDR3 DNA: TGTGCCAGCTCACCACGGGCCGTGGCGGGGCAGCCCCAGCATTTT

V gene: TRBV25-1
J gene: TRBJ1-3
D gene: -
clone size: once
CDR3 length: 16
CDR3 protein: CASSPSRGSSGNTIYF
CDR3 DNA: TGTGCCAGCAGCCCATCCCGGGGGAGCTCTGGAAACACCATATATTTT

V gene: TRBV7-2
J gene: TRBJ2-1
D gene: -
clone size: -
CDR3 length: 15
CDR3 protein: CASSLVGGGPNEQFF
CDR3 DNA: TGTGCCAGCAGCTTAGTAGGCGGAGGACCCAATGAGCAGTTCTTC

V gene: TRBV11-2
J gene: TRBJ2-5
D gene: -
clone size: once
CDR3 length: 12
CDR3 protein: CASSFLGETQYF
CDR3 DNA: TGTGCCAGCAGCTTCCTCGGAGAGACCCAGTACTTC

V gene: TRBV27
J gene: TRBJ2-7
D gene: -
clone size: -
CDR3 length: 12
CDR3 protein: CASSQRQTPLNF
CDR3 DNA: TGTGCCAGCAGCCAAAGACAGACCCCTCTGAACTTC

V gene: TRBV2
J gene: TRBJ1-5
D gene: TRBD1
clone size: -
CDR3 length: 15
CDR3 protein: CASSAQGAPNQPQHF
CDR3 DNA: TGTGCCAGCAGTGCTCAGGGGGCTCCCAATCAGCCCCAGCATTTT

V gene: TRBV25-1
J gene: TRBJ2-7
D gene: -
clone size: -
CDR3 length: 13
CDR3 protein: CASSEYEGTAKYF
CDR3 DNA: TGTGCCAGCAGTGAATACGAGGGAACAGCGAAGTACTTC

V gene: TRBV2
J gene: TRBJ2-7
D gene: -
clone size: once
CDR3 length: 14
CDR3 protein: CASLLDIGPYEQYF
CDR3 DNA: TGTGCCAGCCTACTAGACATCGGGCCCTACGAGCAGTACTTC

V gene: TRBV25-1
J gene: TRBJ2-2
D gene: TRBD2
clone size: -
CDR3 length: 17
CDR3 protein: CASSEWLAGGRTGELFF
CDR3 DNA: TGTGCCAGCAGTGAATGGCTAGCGGGGGGGCGAACCGGGGAGCTGTTTTTT

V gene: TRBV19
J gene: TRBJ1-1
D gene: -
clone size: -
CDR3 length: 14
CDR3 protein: CASSHGLQNTEAFF
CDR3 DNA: TGTGCCAGTAGTCATGGTTTACAGAACACTGAAGCTTTCTTT

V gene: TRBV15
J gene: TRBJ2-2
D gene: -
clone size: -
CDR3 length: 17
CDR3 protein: CATSRDRTQGLTGELFF
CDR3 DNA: TGTGCCACCAGCAGAGATCGGACCCAGGGACTTACCGGGGAGCTGTTTTTT

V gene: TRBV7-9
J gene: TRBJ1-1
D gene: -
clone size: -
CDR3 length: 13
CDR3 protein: CASSPTGKTEAFF
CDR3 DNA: TGTGCCAGCAGCCCTACAGGGAAGACTGAAGCTTTCTTT

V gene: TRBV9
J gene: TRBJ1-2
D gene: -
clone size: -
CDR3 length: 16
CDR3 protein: CASSVVRVPGFYGYTF
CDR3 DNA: TGTGCCAGCAGCGTAGTTCGTGTCCCAGGATTTTATGGCTACACCTTC

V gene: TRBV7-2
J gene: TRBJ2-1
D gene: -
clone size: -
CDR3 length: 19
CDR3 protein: CASSLRGDETISSYNEQFF
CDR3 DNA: TGTGCCAGCAGCTTAAGAGGAGACGAAACTATCAGCTCCTACAATGAGCAGTTCTTC

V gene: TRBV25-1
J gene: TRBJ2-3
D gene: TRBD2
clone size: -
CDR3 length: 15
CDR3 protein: CASSEQRGGPDAQYF
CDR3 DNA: TGTGCCAGCAGTGAACAGCGGGGGGGGCCAGATGCGCAGTATTTT

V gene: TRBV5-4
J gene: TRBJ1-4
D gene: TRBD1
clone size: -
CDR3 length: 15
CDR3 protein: CASSPTGGTNEKLFF
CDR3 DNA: TGTGCCAGCAGCCCAACAGGGGGGACTAATGAAAAACTGTTTTTT